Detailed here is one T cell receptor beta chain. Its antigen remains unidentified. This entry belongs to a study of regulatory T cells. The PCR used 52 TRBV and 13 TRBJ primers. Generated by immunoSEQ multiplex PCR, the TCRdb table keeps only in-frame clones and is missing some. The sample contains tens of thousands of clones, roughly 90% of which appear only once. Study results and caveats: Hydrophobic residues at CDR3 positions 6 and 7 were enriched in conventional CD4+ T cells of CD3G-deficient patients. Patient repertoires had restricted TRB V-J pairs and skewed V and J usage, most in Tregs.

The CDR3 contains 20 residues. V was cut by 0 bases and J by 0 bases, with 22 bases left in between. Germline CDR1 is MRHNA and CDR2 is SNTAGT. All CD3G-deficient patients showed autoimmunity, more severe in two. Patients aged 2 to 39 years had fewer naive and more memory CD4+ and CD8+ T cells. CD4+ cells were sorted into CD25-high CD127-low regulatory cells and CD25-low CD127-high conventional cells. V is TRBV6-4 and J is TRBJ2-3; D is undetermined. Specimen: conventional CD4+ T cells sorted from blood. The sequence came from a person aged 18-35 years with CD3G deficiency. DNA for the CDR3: TGTGCCAGCAGTGACTCCCTCCAGGTCAACCACCAAACGAGCACAGATACGCAGTATTTT. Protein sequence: CASSDSLQVNHQTSTDTQYF.